The source of this TCR beta chain is a study of blood T cell repertoires in COVID-19. Sequenced by immunoSEQ multiplex PCR; TCRdb stores in-frame clones only, minus some. The top ten hold 13% of the sample, which has around 260,000 clones, less than 90% seen once. This CDR3 contains 20 residues. Losses at the gene ends were 0 bases for V and 3 bases for J; bases not matched to a gene: 11. Germline V CDR1 and CDR2: LGHDT, YNNKEL (reference sequence). This clone was counted a few times. The genes are TRBV3-1 (or the pseudogene TRBV3-2) and TRBJ2-7; TRBD2 matches at 16 bases. Sequenced material: peripheral blood. The receptor was derived from a human donor in a cohort sampled during active COVID-19. The CDR3 is CASSQERGTSGRARLYEQYF. DNA of the CDR3: TGTGCCAGCAGCCAAGAACGCGGGACTAGCGGGAGGGCCCGTCTCTACGAGCAGTACTTC.